This passage covers 6 T cell receptor beta chains from one sample sequenced in a study of regulatory T cells in long-lasting Graves disease (dated by TCRdb to about 2021). This sample's time point label indicates: newly diagnosed GD, antithyroid drugs for less than 3 months. RNA was extracted from PBMCs in TRIzol for both TCR sequencing and RNA sequencing. To prepare the library, multiplex PCR was applied. Instrument used: Illumina HiSeq 4000. iRepertoire HTBI primers and Arm-PCR amplification of CDR3 regions were used to construct TCR beta libraries. Clones were called with MiXCR by TCRdb after fastp trimmed the public reads at Q25, and only in-frame beta chains were retained. Records with the same CDR3 protein are collapsed into one entry carrying the most frequent genes and DNA. The sample records about 540,000 distinct CDR3 sequences, 13% of which are singletons. Approximately 9.3% of the sample goes to the ten largest clones.

This sample also appeared in a second study, on T cells in Graves' hyperthyroidism and ophthalmopathy.

This material consisted of peripheral blood mononuclear cells (PBMCs), taken at new diagnosis, from a patient treated with antithyroid drugs. The receptors originated from a man aged 25-45 years with Graves disease. Donor details come from another sample of the same person, matched by shared clones.

The genes are TRBV7-9 and TRBJ2-7; D is perhaps TRBD1 (6 bases). The V end lost 1 base, the J end lost 7 bases, and 17 bases lay between the germline ends. The V gene's germline CDR1 is SEHNR and CDR2 FQNEAQ (reference sequence). The CDR3 runs to 15 residues. CDR3 amino acids: CASSLVGRGLGEQYF. CDR3 nucleotides: TGTGCCAGCAGCTTAGTAGGCAGGGGTCTCGGGGAGCAGTACTTC.

Of note for this clonotype: A much larger clone differs by one base, so this may be a read error. The gene calls are TRBV9 and TRBJ1-6; D remains ambiguous. Germline V gene lookup returns CDR1 SGDLS and CDR2 YYNGEE. With 3 bases removed from V and 3 bases from J, the gap between germline ends came to 4 bases. The CDR3 is 13 amino acids. CDR3 residues: CASSGVYNSPLHF. The CDR3 region has the DNA TGTGCCAGCAGCGGGGTCTATAATTCACCCCTCCACTTT.

The sample holds many counts of this clonotype. This sequence joins TRBV14 and TRBJ2-4, with D maybe TRBD2 (6 bases). V was pared by 3 bases and J by 7 bases, with 13 bases between. The germline gives CDR1 SGHDN, CDR2 FVKESK. The CDR3 loop spans 14 amino acids. In DNA form, the CDR3 reads TGTGCCAGCAGCCATCTCGGGACTTCCAACATTCAGTACTTC. It yields the protein CASSHLGTSNIQYF.

This clonotype was seen a handful of times. V and J are TRBV6-1 and TRBJ1-2, with D hard to call. V gave up 5 bases and J gave up 0 bases, with 7 bases separating them. This CDR3 comprises 13 residues. The germline CDR1 and CDR2 sequences are MNHNS and SASEGT. CDR3 in amino acids: CASSRVTNYGYTF. DNA of the CDR3: TGTGCCAGCAGTAGGGTGACTAACTATGGCTACACCTTC.

This clonotype has at least ten counts. The chain carries TRBV29-1 and TRBJ2-1, with D possibly being TRBD2 (6 bases). Per germline, CDR1 SQVTM and CDR2 ANQGSEA. The CDR3 is 13 amino acids. CDR3 region: CRTDGGIGNEQFF. DNA of the CDR3: TGCAGGACGGACGGGGGAATAGGAAATGAGCAGTTCTTC.

This chain joins TRBV20-1 and TRBJ1-1; D is perhaps TRBD1 (6 bases). Germline CDR1 DFQATT, CDR2 SNEGSKA (reference sequence). The CDR3 has 14 residues. V was pared by 0 bases and J by 2 bases, with 10 bases between. The CDR3 sequence is CSARDYRVNTEAFF. Written as DNA, the CDR3 is TGCAGTGCTAGAGACTACAGGGTTAACACTGAAGCTTTCTTT.